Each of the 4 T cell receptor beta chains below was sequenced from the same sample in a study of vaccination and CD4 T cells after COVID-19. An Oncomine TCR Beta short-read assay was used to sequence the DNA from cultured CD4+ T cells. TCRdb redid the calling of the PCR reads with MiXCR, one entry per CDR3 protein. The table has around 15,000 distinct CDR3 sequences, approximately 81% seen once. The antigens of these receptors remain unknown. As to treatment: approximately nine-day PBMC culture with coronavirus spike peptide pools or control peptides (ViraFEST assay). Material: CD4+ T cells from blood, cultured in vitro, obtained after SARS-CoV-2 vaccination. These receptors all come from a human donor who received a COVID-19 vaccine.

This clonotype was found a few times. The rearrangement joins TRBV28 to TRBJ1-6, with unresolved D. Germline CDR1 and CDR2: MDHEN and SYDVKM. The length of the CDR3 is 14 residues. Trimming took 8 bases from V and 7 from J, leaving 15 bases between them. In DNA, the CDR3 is TGTGCCAGCCGCACCCTGGAGGGAAATTCACCCCTCCACTTT. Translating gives CASRTLEGNSPLHF. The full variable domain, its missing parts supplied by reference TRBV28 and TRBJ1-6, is DVKVTQSSRYLVKRTGEKVFLECVQDMDHENMFWYRQDPGLGLRLIYFSYDVKMKEKGDIPEGYSVSREKKERFSLILESASTNQTSMYLCASRTLEGNSPLHFGNGTRLTVT.

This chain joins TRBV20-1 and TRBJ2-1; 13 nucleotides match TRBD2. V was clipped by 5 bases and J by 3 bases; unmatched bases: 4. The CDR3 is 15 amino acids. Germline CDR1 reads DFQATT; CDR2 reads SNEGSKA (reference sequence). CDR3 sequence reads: CSAATSGGIYNEQFF. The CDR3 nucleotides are TGCAGTGCTGCGACTAGCGGGGGGATCTACAATGAGCAGTTCTTC.

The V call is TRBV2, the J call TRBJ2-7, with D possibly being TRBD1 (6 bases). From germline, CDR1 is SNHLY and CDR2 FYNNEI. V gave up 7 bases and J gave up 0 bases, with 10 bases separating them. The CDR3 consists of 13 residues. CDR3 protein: CASIQDSSYEQYF. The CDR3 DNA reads TGTGCCAGCATACAGGACAGCTCCTACGAGCAGTACTTC.

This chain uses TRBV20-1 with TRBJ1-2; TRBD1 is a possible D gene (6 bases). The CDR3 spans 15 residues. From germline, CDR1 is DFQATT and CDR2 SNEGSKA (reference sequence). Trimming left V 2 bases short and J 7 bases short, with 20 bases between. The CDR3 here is CSARRTGAQGRGYTF. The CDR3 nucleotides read TGCAGTGCTAGACGCACCGGGGCACAGGGACGTGGCTACACCTTC.